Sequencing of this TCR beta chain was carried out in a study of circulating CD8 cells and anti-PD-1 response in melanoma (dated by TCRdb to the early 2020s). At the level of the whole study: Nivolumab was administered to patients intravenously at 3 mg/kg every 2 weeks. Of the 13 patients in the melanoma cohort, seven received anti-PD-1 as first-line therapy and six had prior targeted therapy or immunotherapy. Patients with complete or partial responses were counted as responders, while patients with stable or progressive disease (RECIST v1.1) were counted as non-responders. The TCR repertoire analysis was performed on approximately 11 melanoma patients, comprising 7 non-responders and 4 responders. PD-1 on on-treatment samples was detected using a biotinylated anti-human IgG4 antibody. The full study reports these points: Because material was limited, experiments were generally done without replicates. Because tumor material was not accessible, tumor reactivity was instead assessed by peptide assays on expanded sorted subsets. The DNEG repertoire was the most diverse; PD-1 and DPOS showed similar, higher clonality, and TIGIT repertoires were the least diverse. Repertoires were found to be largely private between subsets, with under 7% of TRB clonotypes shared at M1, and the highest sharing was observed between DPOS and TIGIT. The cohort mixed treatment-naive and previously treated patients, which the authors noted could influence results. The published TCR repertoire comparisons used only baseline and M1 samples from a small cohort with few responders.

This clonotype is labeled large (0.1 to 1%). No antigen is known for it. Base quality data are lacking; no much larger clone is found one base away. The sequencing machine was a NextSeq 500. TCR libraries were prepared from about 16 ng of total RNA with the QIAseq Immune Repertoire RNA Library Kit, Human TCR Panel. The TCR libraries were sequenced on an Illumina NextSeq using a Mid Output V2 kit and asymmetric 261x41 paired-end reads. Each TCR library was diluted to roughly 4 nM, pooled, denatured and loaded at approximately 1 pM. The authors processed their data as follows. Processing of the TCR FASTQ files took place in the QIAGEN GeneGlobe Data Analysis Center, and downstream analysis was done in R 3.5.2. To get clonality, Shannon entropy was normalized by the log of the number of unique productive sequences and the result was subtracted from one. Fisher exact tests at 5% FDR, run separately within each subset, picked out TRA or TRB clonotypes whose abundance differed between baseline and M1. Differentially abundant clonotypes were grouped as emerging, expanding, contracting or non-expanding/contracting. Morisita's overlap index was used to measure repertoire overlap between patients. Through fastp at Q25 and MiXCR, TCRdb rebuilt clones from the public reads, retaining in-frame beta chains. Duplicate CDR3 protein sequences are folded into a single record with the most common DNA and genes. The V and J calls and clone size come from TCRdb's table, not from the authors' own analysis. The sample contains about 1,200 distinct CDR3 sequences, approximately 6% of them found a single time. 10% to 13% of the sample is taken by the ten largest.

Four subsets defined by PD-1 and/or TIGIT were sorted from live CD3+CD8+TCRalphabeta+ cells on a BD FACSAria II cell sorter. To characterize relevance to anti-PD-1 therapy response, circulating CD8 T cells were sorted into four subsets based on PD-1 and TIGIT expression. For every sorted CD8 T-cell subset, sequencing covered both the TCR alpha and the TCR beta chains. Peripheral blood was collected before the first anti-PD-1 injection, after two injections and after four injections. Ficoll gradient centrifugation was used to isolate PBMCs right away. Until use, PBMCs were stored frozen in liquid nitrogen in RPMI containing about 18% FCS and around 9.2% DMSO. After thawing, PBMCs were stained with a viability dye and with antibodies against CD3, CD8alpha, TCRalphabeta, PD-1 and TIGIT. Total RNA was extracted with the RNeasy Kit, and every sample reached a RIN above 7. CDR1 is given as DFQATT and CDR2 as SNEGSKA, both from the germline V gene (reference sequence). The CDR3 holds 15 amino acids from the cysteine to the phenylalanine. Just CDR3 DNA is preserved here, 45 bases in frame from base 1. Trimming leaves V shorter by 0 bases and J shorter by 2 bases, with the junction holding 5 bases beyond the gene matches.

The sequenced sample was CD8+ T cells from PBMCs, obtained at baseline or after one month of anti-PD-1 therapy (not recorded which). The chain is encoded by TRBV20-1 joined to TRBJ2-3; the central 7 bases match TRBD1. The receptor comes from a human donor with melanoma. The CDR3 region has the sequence CSARELRGNTDTQYF. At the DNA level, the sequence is TGCAGTGCTAGAGAGCTCAGGGGGAACACAGATACGCAGTATTTT.